These 7 T cell receptor beta chains came from one sample sequenced in a study of T cell responses to AZD1222 COVID-19 vaccine. Clones were read by immunoSEQ multiplex PCR, and TCRdb kept only the in-frame ones, dropping some. The sample consists of 150,000 to 200,000 clones, approximately 92% of them appearing once. The input for sequencing was peripheral blood, taken on day 0 of AZD1222 vaccination. The receptors originated from an adult in good health.

The V call is TRBV9, the J call TRBJ1-2; no definite D call. Trimming removed 0 bases at V and 1 base at J, with 7 bases between. The CDR3 has 14 amino acids. The V gene's germline CDR1 is SGDLS and CDR2 YYNGEE. The CDR3 DNA is TGTGCCAGCAGCGTAGATCAGATTAACTATGGCTACACCTTC. Protein sequence: CASSVDQINYGYTF.

The V gene is TRBV3-1 (or the pseudogene TRBV3-2), the J gene TRBJ2-2, with a possible D match to TRBD2 (6 bases). V lost 11 bases to trimming and J lost 5 bases, with 12 bases between them. CDR1 is LGHDT, CDR2 YNNKEL, per germline (reference sequence). The CDR3 has 12 amino acids. Here the CDR3 DNA reads TGTGCCTCGAATGGGGGGACCGGGGAGCTGTTTTTT. This gives the protein CASNGGTGELFF.

The chain is built from TRBV10-3 and TRBJ1-2; D is unresolved. Germline V gives CDR1 ENHRY, CDR2 SYGVKD. Trimming pared 7 bases from V and 3 bases from J, leaving 9 bases between. This CDR3 has 12 residues. The CDR3: CAIIEEYYGYTF. The CDR3 DNA is TGTGCCATCATCGAGGAGTACTATGGCTACACCTTC.

The V and J genes are TRBV4-1 and TRBJ2-6; TRBD1 matches 7 bases. The CDR3 consists of 15 residues. The germline V gene has CDR1 MGHRA and CDR2 YSYEKL. V lost 6 bases to trimming and J lost 0 bases; unmatched junction nucleotides: 2. Written as DNA, the CDR3 is TGCGCCAGCAGTCACAGGGGCTCTGGGGCCAACGTCCTGACTTTC. Its translation is CASSHRGSGANVLTF.

This clone showed up just once. The genes are TRBV6-2 or TRBV6-3 and TRBJ1-5; D may be TRBD1 (5 bases). The CDR3 covers 17 residues. The germline V gene encodes CDR1 MNHEY and CDR2 SVGEGT. Trimming took 5 bases from V and 0 from J, leaving 17 bases between them. The DNA for the CDR3 is TGTGCCAGCAGTCTACCGGGACGGTGGTATAGCAATCAGCCCCAGCATTTT. It codes for CASSLPGRWYSNQPQHF.

This rearrangement joins TRBV15 to TRBJ2-1; 12 positions agree with TRBD1. Per the germline V gene, CDR1 is LNHNV and CDR2 is YYDKDF (reference sequence). J lost 6 bases, V lost 2 bases, and 5 bases had no gene match. CDR3 length: 16 amino acids. The CDR3 coding sequence is TGTGCCACCAGCAGATTGGGACAGGGGGCCCTCAATGAGCAGTTCTTC. This encodes CATSRLGQGALNEQFF.

This sequence joins TRBV3-1 (or the pseudogene TRBV3-2) and TRBJ2-2; D is tentatively TRBD1 or TRBD2 (5 bases each). The CDR3 is made up of 15 amino acids. Trimming removed 6 bases at V and 6 bases at J, with 17 bases between. Germline V gene lookup returns CDR1 LGHDT and CDR2 YNNKEL (reference sequence). The CDR3 loop reads CASRLLSWGPGELFF. The CDR3 bases are TGTGCCAGCAGACTATTGTCGTGGGGACCCGGGGAGCTGTTTTTT.